The entry below describes one T cell receptor beta chain. The data belong to a study of blood T cell repertoires in COVID-19. The wider study: Acute and convalescent COVID-19 specimens originated in the United States, Italy and Spain. T cells, B-cell-depleted T cells, or PBMCs provided the cDNA or gDNA that served as material.

Per the original methods: The assay estimated nucleated cells by amplifying reference gene primers. The repertoire was sequenced with immunoSEQ multiplex PCR; TCRdb's copy has only in-frame clones and lacks some. The DNA was the basis for D and trimming; V, J and clone size are from that table. The sample includes 200,000 to 300,000 clones, roughly 81% of them seen just once. The CDR3 is 14 residues long. Sequencing was done on a sample of peripheral blood. This clonotype originated in a man in his forties or fifties with acute or convalescent COVID-19. The chain couples TRBV21-1 to TRBJ2-5; the table assigns TRBD1, which was not confirmed against the DNA. TRBV21-1 constitutes a pseudogene. CDR3 protein: CASSKGQGLETQYF. The CDR3 bases are TGTGCCAGCAGCAAAGGGCAGGGGCTGGAGACCCAGTACTTC.